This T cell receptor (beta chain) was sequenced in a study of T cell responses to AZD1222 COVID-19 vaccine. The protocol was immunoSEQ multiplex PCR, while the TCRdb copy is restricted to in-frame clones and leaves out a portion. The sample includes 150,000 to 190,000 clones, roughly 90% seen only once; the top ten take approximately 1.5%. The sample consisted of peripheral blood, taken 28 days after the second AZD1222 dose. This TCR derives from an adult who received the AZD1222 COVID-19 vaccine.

The CDR3 nucleotides are TGTGCCAGCAGTTTATGGAGAGGTCCTGGGGACTATGGCTACACCTTC. Protein product: CASSLWRGPGDYGYTF. The gene calls are TRBV28 and TRBJ1-2; D call uncertain. V gave up 0 bases and J gave up 3 bases, with 14 bases separating them. In germline, CDR1 is MDHEN, CDR2 SYDVKM. This CDR3 is 16 amino acids long.